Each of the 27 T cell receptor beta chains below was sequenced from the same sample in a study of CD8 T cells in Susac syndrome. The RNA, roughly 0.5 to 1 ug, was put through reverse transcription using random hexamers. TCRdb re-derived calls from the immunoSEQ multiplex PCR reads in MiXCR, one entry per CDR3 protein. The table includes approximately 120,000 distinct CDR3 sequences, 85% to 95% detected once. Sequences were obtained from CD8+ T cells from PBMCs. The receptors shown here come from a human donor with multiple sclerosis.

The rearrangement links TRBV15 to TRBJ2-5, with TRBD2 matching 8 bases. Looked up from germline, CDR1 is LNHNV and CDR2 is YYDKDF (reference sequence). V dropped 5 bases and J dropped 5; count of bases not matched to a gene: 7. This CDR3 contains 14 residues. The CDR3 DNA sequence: TGTGCCACCAGCGAGCCGGGACTAGATGAGACCCAGTACTTC. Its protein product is CATSEPGLDETQYF.

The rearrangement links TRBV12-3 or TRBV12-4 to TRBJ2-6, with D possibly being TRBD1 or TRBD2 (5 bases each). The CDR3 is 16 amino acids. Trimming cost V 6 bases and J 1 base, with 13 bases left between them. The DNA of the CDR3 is TGTGCCAGCAGCCCCGTGGGACGATCTGGGGCCAACGTCCTGACTTTC. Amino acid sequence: CASSPVGRSGANVLTF.

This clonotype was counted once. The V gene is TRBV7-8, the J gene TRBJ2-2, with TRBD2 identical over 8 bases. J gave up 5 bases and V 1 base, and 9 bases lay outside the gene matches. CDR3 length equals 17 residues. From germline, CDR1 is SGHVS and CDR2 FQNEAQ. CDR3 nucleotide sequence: TGTGCCAGCAGCTTAGACGGGCTAGCGGGTGTTACCGGGGAGCTGTTTTTT. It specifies CASSLDGLAGVTGELFF.

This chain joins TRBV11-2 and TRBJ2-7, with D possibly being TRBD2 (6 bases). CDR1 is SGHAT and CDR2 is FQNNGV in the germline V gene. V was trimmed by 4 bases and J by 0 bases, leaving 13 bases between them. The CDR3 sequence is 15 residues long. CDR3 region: CASSSPTSNSYEQYF. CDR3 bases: TGTGCCAGCAGCTCGCCTACTAGCAACTCCTACGAGCAGTACTTC.

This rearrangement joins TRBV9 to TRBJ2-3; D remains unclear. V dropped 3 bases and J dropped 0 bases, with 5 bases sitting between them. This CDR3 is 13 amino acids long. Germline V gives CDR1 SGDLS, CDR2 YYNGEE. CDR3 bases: TGTGCCAGCAGCGGCTCTAGCACAGATACGCAGTATTTT. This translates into CASSGSSTDTQYF.

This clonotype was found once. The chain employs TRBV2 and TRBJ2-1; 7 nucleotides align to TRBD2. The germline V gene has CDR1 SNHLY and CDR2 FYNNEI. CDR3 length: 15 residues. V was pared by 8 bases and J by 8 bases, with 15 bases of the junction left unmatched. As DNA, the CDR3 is TGTGCCAGCCGGGTTGCGGGGAGGGCCATCCATGAGCAGTTCTTC. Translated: CASRVAGRAIHEQFF.

CDR3 DNA sequence: TGTGCCAGCAGCGCGAGGGCTGCAGGACTAGCCAAAAACATTCAGTACTTC. Encoded protein: CASSARAAGLAKNIQYF. The V and J genes are TRBV7-8 and TRBJ2-4, with D possibly TRBD2 on 5 matching bases. Germline V gene lookup returns CDR1 SGHVS and CDR2 FQNEAQ. This CDR3 has 17 amino acids. V dropped 5 bases and J dropped 0 bases, with 17 bases sitting between them.

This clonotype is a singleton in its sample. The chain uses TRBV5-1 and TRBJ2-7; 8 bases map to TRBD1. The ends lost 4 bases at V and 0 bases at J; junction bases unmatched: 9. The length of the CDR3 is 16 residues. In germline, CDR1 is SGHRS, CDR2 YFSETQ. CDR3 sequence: CASSPTGGEVSYEQYF. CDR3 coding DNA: TGCGCCAGCAGCCCCACAGGGGGAGAGGTCTCCTACGAGCAGTACTTC.

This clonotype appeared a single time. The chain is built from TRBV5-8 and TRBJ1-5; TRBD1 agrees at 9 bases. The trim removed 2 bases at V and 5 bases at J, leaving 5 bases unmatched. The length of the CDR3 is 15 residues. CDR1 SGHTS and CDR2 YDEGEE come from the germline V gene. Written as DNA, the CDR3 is TGTGCCAGCAGCTTAAGCACAGGGGGCGATCAGCCCCAGCATTTT. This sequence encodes CASSLSTGGDQPQHF.

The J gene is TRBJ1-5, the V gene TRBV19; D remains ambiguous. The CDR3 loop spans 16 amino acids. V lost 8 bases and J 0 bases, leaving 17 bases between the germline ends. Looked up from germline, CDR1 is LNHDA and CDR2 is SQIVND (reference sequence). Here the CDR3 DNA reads TGTGCCAGTCATGACCTGACCAGTAATAGCAATCAGCCCCAGCATTTT. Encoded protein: CASHDLTSNSNQPQHF. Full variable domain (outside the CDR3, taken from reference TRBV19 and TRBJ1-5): DGGITQSPKYLFRKEGQNVTLSCEQNLNHDAMYWYRQDPGQGLRLIYYSQIVNDFQKGDIAEGYSVSREKKESFPLTVTSAQKNPTAFYLCASHDLTSNSNQPQHFGDGTRLSIL.

CDR3 protein: CSAEGGGQPQHF. For the CDR3, the DNA is TGCAGTGCGGAAGGGGGGGGACAGCCCCAGCATTTT. V and J are TRBV20-1 and TRBJ1-5; tentatively, D is TRBD1 (6 bases). The V and J ends lost 6 bases and 7 bases respectively, with 13 bases between them. Germline lookup yields CDR1 DFQATT and CDR2 SNEGSKA (reference sequence). This CDR3 is built from 12 residues.

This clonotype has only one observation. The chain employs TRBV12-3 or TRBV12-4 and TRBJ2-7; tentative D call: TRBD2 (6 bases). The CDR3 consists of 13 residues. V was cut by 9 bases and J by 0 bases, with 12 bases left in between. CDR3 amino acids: CASGPSDSYEQYV. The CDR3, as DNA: TGTGCCAGTGGACCTAGCGACTCCTACGAGCAGTACGTC.

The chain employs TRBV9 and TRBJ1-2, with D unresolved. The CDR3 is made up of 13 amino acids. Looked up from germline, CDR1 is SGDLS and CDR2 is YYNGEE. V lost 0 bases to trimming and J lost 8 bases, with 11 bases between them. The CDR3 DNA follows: TGTGCCAGCAGCGTAGACCAAGGGCAGGGCTACACCTTC. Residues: CASSVDQGQGYTF.

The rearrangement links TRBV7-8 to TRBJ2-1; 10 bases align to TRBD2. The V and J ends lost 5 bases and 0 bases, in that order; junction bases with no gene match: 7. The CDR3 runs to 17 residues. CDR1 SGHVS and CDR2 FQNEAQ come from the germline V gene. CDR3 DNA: TGTGCCAGCAGCATGAGCGGGAGGGCCCCCTCCTACAATGAGCAGTTCTTC. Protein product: CASSMSGRAPSYNEQFF. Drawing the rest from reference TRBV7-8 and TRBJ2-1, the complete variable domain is GAGVSQSPRYKVAKRGQDVALRCDPISGHVSLFWYQQALGQGPEFLTYFQNEAQLDKSGLPSDRFFAERPEGSVSTLKIQRTQQEDSAVYLCASSMSGRAPSYNEQFFGPGTRLTVL.

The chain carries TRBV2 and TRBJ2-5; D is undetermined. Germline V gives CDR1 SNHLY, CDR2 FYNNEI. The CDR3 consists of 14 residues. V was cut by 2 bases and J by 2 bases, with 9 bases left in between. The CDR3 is CASSERRKQETQYF. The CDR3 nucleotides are TGTGCCAGCAGTGAAAGGCGGAAACAAGAGACCCAGTACTTC.

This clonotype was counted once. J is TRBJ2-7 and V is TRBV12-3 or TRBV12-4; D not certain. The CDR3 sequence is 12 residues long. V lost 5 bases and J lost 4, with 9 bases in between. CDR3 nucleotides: TGTGCCAGCAGTCGGCGGATATACGAGCAGTACTTC. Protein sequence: CASSRRIYEQYF.

The CDR3 nucleotides read TGTGCCAGCTCACCACACCCAGATCGGACTGACTACGAGCAGTACGTC. The encoded protein is CASSPHPDRTDYEQYV. This chain connects TRBV18 to TRBJ2-7; tentatively, D is TRBD2 (5 bases). The CDR3 sequence is 16 residues long. V lost 1 base, J lost 3 bases, and 16 bases lay in between. Germline V CDR1 and CDR2: KGHSH, LQKENI.

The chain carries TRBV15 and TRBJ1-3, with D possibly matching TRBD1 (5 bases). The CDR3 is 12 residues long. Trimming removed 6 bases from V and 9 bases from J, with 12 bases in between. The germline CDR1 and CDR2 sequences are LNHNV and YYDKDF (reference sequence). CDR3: CATRTSRGTIYF. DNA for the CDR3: TGTGCCACCAGAACTTCGAGGGGCACCATATATTTT.

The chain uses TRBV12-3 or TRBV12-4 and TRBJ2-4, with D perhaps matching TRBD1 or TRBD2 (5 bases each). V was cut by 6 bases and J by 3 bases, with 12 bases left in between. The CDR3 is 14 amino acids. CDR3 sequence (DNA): TGTGCCAGCAGCGGGGACGCCGGCAAAAACATTCAGTACTTC. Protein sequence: CASSGDAGKNIQYF.

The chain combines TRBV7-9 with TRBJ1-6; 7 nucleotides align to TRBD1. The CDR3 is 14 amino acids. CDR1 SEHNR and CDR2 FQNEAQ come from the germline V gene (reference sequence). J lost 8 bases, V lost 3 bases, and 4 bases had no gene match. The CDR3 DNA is TGTGCCAGCAGCTTGAGGGGGCTTGATTCACCCCTCCACTTT. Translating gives CASSLRGLDSPLHF.

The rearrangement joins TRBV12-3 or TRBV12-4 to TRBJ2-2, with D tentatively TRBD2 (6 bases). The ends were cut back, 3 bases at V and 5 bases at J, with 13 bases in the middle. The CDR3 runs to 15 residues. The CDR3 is CASSFATRGTGELFF. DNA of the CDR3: TGTGCCAGCAGTTTTGCGACCCGGGGGACCGGGGAGCTGTTTTTT.

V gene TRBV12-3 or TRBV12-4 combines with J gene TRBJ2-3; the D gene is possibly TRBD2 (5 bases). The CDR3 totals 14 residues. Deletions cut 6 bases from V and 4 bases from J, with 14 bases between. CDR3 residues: CASRADWVADTQYF. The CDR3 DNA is TGTGCCAGCAGGGCGGACTGGGTGGCAGATACGCAGTATTTT.

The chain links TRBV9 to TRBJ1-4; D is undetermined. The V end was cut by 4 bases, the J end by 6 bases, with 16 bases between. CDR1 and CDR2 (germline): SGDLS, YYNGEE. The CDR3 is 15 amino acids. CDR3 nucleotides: TGTGCCAGCAGCTTACGGGGTCAAAGTCATGAAAAACTGTTTTTT. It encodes CASSLRGQSHEKLFF.

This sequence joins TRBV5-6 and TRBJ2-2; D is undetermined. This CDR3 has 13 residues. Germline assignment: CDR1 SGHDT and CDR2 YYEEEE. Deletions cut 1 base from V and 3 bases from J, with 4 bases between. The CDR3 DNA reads TGTGCCAGCAGCTTGACGTACACCGGGGAGCTGTTTTTT. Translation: CASSLTYTGELFF.

Here the CDR3 reads CASSPVAADGEQYF. Written as DNA, the CDR3 is TGTGCCAGCAGCCCAGTAGCCGCCGACGGGGAGCAGTACTTC. The rearrangement links TRBV7-9 to TRBJ2-7; D gene ambiguous. V was trimmed by 5 bases and J by 7 bases, leaving 18 bases between them. This CDR3 contains 14 residues. CDR1 is SEHNR and CDR2 is FQNEAQ in the germline V gene (reference sequence).

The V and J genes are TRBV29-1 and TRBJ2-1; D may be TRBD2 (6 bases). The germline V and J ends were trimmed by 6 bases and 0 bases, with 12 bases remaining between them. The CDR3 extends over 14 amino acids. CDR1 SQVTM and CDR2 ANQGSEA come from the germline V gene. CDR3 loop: CSVRLEVSYNEQFF. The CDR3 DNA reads TGCAGCGTCAGACTAGAAGTCTCCTACAATGAGCAGTTCTTC.

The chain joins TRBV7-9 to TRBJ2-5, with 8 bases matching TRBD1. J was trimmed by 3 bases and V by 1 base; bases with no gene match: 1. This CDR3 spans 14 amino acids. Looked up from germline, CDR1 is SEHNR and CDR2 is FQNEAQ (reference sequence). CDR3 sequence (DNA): TGTGCCAGCAGCTTAGGGACAGGGAAAGAGACCCAGTACTTC. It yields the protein CASSLGTGKETQYF.